A single sample gave rise to the 24 T cell receptor beta chains below, sequenced in a study of cytomegalovirus exposure and HLA in healthy donors (dated by TCRdb to the late 2010s). Library preparation used the immunoSEQ multiplex PCR assay. A mixture of 60 forward primers for TCR Vbeta segments and 13 reverse primers for TCR Jbeta segments was used in the multiplex PCR. The immuneACCESS repertoire file appears here via TCRdb, limited to in-frame rearrangements. These files lack a portion of the clones; in checked studies, under half of the deficit traces to unresolved V genes, and the cause of the others is not known. The sample profile shows about 120,000 clones; 70% to 85% of them were found once. Around 2.5% of the sample is held by the ten biggest clonotypes. Sequencing was performed on PBMCs. The receptors stem from a young woman in good health and CMV-seronegative.

The chain uses TRBV27 and TRBJ2-7, with TRBD2 identical over 9 bases. From germline, CDR1 is MNHEY and CDR2 SMNVEV (reference sequence). The CDR3 has 15 amino acids. Trimming removed 5 bases from V and 2 bases from J; junction bases left unmatched: 7. The CDR3 coding sequence is TGTGCCAGCAGTCACCTAGCGGGAAAAACCTACGAGCAGTACTTC. This gives the protein CASSHLAGKTYEQYF.

The rearrangement uses TRBV28 and TRBJ1-6, with a weak D call TRBD1 (5 bases). The CDR3 length is 14 residues. Between the trimmed V and J ends, which lost 8 bases and 10 bases, there was a span of 18 bases. Germline CDR1 MDHEN, CDR2 SYDVKM. Here the CDR3 reads CASGGSVGDSPLHF. CDR3 sequence (DNA): TGTGCCAGCGGCGGGAGTGTAGGGGACTCACCCCTCCACTTT.

This clone was seen a handful of times. CDR3 nucleotide sequence: TGTGCCAGCAGCCCCGGGACAGGGAAAAATCAGCCCCAGCATTTT. This encodes CASSPGTGKNQPQHF. The chain joins TRBV11-3 to TRBJ1-5; 9 bases line up with TRBD1. The CDR3 is made up of 15 amino acids. The V segment lost 5 bases and the J segment 4 bases; nucleotides outside the gene matches: 6. Per the germline V gene, CDR1 is SGHNT and CDR2 is YENEEA.

The chain recombines TRBV15 with TRBJ1-4, with a tentative D call TRBD1 (5 bases). Germline V gene data show CDR1 as LNHNV and CDR2 as YYDKDF (reference sequence). This CDR3 region has 12 residues. V was pared by 4 bases and J by 8 bases, with 8 bases between. In nucleotides, the CDR3 is TGTGCCACCAGCACCCGGGGGGAAAAACTGTTTTTT. It yields the protein CATSTRGEKLFF.

Here the CDR3 DNA reads TGCAGCGTTCGTGGCGGGAGCTCCTACGAGCAGTACTTC. It yields the protein CSVRGGSSYEQYF. This chain connects TRBV29-1 to TRBJ2-7, with TRBD2 matching 7 bases. J lost 0 bases, V lost 5 bases, and 4 bases had no gene match. The germline V gene has CDR1 SQVTM and CDR2 ANQGSEA. This CDR3 has 13 amino acids.

This rearrangement joins TRBV11-2 to TRBJ1-4; tentative D call: TRBD1 (5 bases). This CDR3 contains 14 residues. The V gene's germline CDR1 is SGHAT and CDR2 FQNNGV. V was cut by 5 bases and J by 4 bases, with 11 bases left in between. The CDR3 nucleotides read TGTGCCAGCAGCCCCAGGGTTGATAATGAAAAACTGTTTTTT. Protein product: CASSPRVDNEKLFF.

The chain recombines TRBV7-2 with TRBJ1-5; weak D call: TRBD1 (5 bases). The CDR3 contains 14 residues. The germline V and J ends were trimmed by 4 bases and 7 bases, with 14 bases remaining between them. The germline gives CDR1 SGHTA, CDR2 FQGNSA. The CDR3 loop reads CASSSGDPRQPQHF. The CDR3 region has the DNA TGTGCCAGCAGCTCGGGGGACCCTAGACAGCCCCAGCATTTT.

The genes are TRBV18 and TRBJ1-5, with a weak D call TRBD1 (5 bases). This CDR3 is built from 13 residues. The germline CDR1 and CDR2 sequences are KGHSH and LQKENI. V lost 6 bases and J lost 3, with 9 bases in between. The CDR3 here is CASSGALNQPQHF. DNA of the CDR3: TGTGCCAGCTCTGGGGCCCTCAATCAGCCCCAGCATTTT.

The chain carries TRBV11-3 and TRBJ1-4; D not resolved. The V end lost 5 bases, the J end lost 3 bases, and 13 bases lay between the germline ends. Germline loops: CDR1 SGHNT, CDR2 YENEEA. The CDR3 contains 15 residues. CDR3 protein: CASSPSRAANEKLFF. In DNA, the CDR3 is TGTGCCAGCAGCCCCTCGAGGGCAGCTAATGAAAAACTGTTTTTT.

This clone came up many times. The J gene is TRBJ2-4, the V gene TRBV7-8, with D maybe TRBD2 (5 bases). V was shortened by 5 bases and J by 8 bases, with 13 bases between the two germline ends. The CDR3 runs 13 residues. CDR1 and CDR2 (germline): SGHVS, FQNEAQ. DNA of the CDR3: TGTGCCAGCAGCCCCCAGAACGGGGACATTCAGTACTTC. This translates into CASSPQNGDIQYF.

This chain connects TRBV6-1 to TRBJ1-4, with D uncertain. The CDR3 covers 13 residues. Looked up from germline, CDR1 is MNHNS and CDR2 is SASEGT. Trimming took 8 bases from V and 9 from J, leaving 16 bases between them. The CDR3 nucleotides read TGTGCCAGCGAGGGCCCCGGAGGTCAAAAACTGTTTTTT. Its protein product is CASEGPGGQKLFF.

The chain carries TRBV4-3 and TRBJ1-3; D unresolved. With 1 base removed from V and 0 bases from J, the gap between germline ends came to 7 bases. There are 15 residues in the CDR3. CDR1 is LGHNA and CDR2 is YSLEER in the germline V gene. This chain's CDR3 is CASSQGQNSGNTIYF. In DNA, the CDR3 is TGCGCCAGCAGCCAAGGGCAGAACTCTGGAAACACCATATATTTT.

The chain links TRBV5-1 to TRBJ2-1; 14 bases map to TRBD2. The germline V gene encodes CDR1 SGHRS and CDR2 YFSETQ. This CDR3 is 17 amino acids long. V lost 4 bases and J lost 10; bases outside the gene matches: 13. The CDR3, as DNA: TGCGCCAGCAGCCCCATGAGACTAGCGGGAGGGCCAGGGGAGCAGTTCTTC. Its translation is CASSPMRLAGGPGEQFF. Supplemented by reference TRBV5-1 and TRBJ2-1, the full variable domain reads KAGVTQTPRYLIKTRGQQVTLSCSPISGHRSVSWYQQTPGQGLQFLFEYFSETQRNKGNFPGRFSGRQFSNSRSEMNVSTLELGDSALYLCASSPMRLAGGPGEQFFGPGTRLTVL.

The rearrangement joins TRBV10-3 to TRBJ2-7; 11 bases are a match to TRBD2. The CDR3 length is 19 residues. CDR1 ENHRY and CDR2 SYGVKD come from the germline V gene. V was pared by 2 bases and J by 4 bases, with 16 bases of the junction left unmatched. CDR3 in amino acids: CAISEGILAGGPGFYEQYF. The CDR3 DNA reads as TGTGCCATCAGTGAGGGTATTTTAGCGGGAGGGCCGGGTTTTTACGAGCAGTACTTC.

The CDR3 loop reads CAIRATGETEAFF. In nucleotides, the CDR3 is TGTGCCATCAGAGCAACAGGGGAAACTGAAGCTTTCTTT. The rearrangement links TRBV10-3 to TRBJ1-1, with 7 bases aligning to TRBD1. Germline-derived CDR1 and CDR2 are ENHRY and SYGVKD. Trimming cost V 6 bases and J 5 bases; bases outside gene matches: 6. The CDR3 has 13 amino acids.

This clone has a single count. Sequence at one end of the junction differs from germline and may be a read error. This CDR3 is also generated by other DNA sequences in the sample. The genes are TRBV6-6 and TRBJ1-6, with D perhaps TRBD1 (6 bases). Germline V gene lookup returns CDR1 MNHNY and CDR2 SVGAGI (reference sequence). The CDR3 runs to 16 residues. The CDR3 DNA reads TGTGCCAGCAGCGACATTACAGGGTTAGTCAATTCCCCCCTCCACTTT. Its translation: CASSDITGLVNSPLHF.

V gene TRBV5-4 combines with J gene TRBJ1-2, with 8 bases identical to TRBD1. The CDR3 covers 14 residues. V lost 1 base to trimming and J lost 6 bases; unmatched junction nucleotides: 5. Germline lookup yields CDR1 SGHNT and CDR2 YYREEE (reference sequence). CDR3 DNA: TGTGCCAGCAGCTTGACAGGGGGTGAAGATGGCTACACCTTC. Translated: CASSLTGGEDGYTF.

The chain is built from TRBV15 and TRBJ2-7; tentatively, D is TRBD1 (6 bases). The CDR3 extends over 15 amino acids. The germline V and J ends were trimmed by 0 bases and 0 bases, with 9 bases remaining between them. CDR1 is LNHNV, CDR2 YYDKDF, per germline (reference sequence). The CDR3 bases are TGTGCCACCAGCAGAGATCGGGACATCTCCTACGAGCAGTACTTC. Protein sequence: CATSRDRDISYEQYF.

The genes are TRBV2 and TRBJ1-1; the match to TRBD1 covers 12 bases. Germline loops: CDR1 SNHLY, CDR2 FYNNEI. V gave up 7 bases and J gave up 4 bases; unmatched junction bases: 7. CDR3 length: 15 amino acids. The CDR3 is CASNWDRGRGTEAFF. The DNA for the CDR3 is TGTGCCAGCAATTGGGACAGGGGGCGCGGCACTGAAGCTTTCTTT.

This chain connects TRBV5-5 to TRBJ1-5, with D tentatively TRBD1 (6 bases). V lost 1 base to trimming and J lost 3 bases, with 11 bases between them. CDR1 SGHKS and CDR2 YYEKEE come from the germline V gene (reference sequence). This CDR3 region has 15 residues. This chain's CDR3 is CASSLKGDANQPQHF. The CDR3 DNA reads as TGTGCCAGCAGCTTGAAGGGGGACGCCAATCAGCCCCAGCATTTT.

The V and J genes are TRBV14 and TRBJ2-3; D is unresolved. CDR1 is SGHDN, CDR2 FVKESK, per germline. Trimming shortened V by 1 base and J by 4 bases, and 12 bases separated the two germline ends. The CDR3 spans 15 residues. The CDR3 sequence: CASSQVGLMSDTQYF. In nucleotides, the CDR3 is TGTGCCAGCAGCCAAGTTGGTCTAATGTCAGATACGCAGTATTTT. The full variable domain, completed using reference TRBV14 and TRBJ2-3, is EAGVTQFPSHSVIEKGQTVTLRCDPISGHDNLYWYRRVMGKEIKFLLHFVKESKQDESGMPNNRFLAERTGGTYSTLKVQPAELEDSGVYFCASSQVGLMSDTQYFGPGTRLTVL.

This sequence joins TRBV27 and TRBJ1-1, with 7 bases fitting TRBD1. Per the germline V gene, CDR1 is MNHEY and CDR2 is SMNVEV (reference sequence). The CDR3 runs to 17 residues. V was clipped by 7 bases and J by 2 bases; unmatched bases: 16. The DNA for the CDR3 is TGTGCCAGCACCAAGTCCCCCTGGTGGGACAGCAACACTGAAGCTTTCTTT. It specifies CASTKSPWWDSNTEAFF.

This clone came up once. The V and J genes are TRBV5-1 and TRBJ1-4, with a possible D match to TRBD1 (5 bases). The length of the CDR3 is 14 residues. Deletions cut 4 bases from V and 8 bases from J, with 15 bases between. The V gene's germline CDR1 is SGHRS and CDR2 YFSETQ. CDR3 sequence reads: CASSSGARREKLFF. Written as DNA, the CDR3 is TGCGCCAGCAGCAGCGGGGCTAGGCGAGAAAAACTGTTTTTT.

The chain employs TRBV7-2 and TRBJ2-3; 10 bases align to TRBD2. With V trimmed by 3 bases and J by 8 bases, 8 bases remained unmatched. Looked up from germline, CDR1 is SGHTA and CDR2 is FQGNSA. The length of the CDR3 is 15 residues. The CDR3 DNA is TGTGCCAGCAGCTTTTCGCTAGCGGGAGCGGTTACGCAGTATTTT. Translated, it gives CASSFSLAGAVTQYF.